Listed here are 17 T cell receptor beta chains from one sample, sequenced in a study of cytotoxic CD8 clonotypes in ibrutinib-treated CLL. Assay: immunoSEQ multiplex PCR; the TCRdb copy retains only in-frame clones and omits some. The sample lists about 97,000 clones, 60% to 80% occurring once. This sample comprised PBMCs, obtained after 24 months of ibrutinib treatment. The source is a human donor with chronic lymphocytic leukemia.

The chain carries TRBV2 and TRBJ1-5, with TRBD1 matching 10 bases. Germline V gene sequence: CDR1 SNHLY, CDR2 FYNNEI. The CDR3 contains 13 residues. The ends lost 6 bases at V and 9 bases at J; junction bases unmatched: 5. The CDR3 DNA reads TGTGCCAGCAGCGGAGGACAGGGGGTGCCCCAGCATTTT. It specifies CASSGGQGVPQHF.

The chain combines TRBV4-2 with TRBJ2-6; D not certain. There are 20 residues in the CDR3. The germline CDR1 and CDR2 sequences are LGHNA and YNFKEQ. V gave up 0 bases and J gave up 0 bases, with 18 bases separating them. CDR3 DNA sequence: TGTGCCAGCAGCCAAGATGTTAGGCAGCCACCCCTCTCTGGGGCCAACGTCCTGACTTTC. Its translation is CASSQDVRQPPLSGANVLTF.

This clone came up a few times. For the CDR3, the DNA is TGTGCCAGCAGTTCCCCCGGACGGAAGAACACCGGGGAGCTGTTTTTT. Protein sequence: CASSSPGRKNTGELFF. This sequence joins TRBV28 and TRBJ2-2, with D hard to call. The CDR3 spans 16 residues. V was pared by 4 bases and J by 1 base, with 13 bases between. The V gene's germline CDR1 is MDHEN and CDR2 SYDVKM.

Only a few counts were recorded for this clone. The chain carries TRBV14 and TRBJ1-4, with a weak D call TRBD1 (5 bases). The CDR3 loop spans 15 amino acids. CDR1 and CDR2 from the germline V gene are SGHDN and FVKESK. The V gene lost 0 bases and the J gene lost 8 bases, with 13 bases spanning the gap. This CDR3 reads CASSQDRQGREKLFF. The CDR3 region has the DNA TGTGCCAGCAGCCAAGACCGCCAGGGACGGGAAAAACTGTTTTTT.

The gene calls are TRBV7-8 and TRBJ1-5; no reliable D call. V gave up 5 bases and J gave up 1 base, with 15 bases separating them. CDR1 and CDR2 (germline): SGHVS, FQNEAQ. CDR3 size: 16 residues. The CDR3 nucleotides read TGTGCCAGCAGCCCTACCGGCGGAGGAAGCAATCAGCCCCAGCATTTT. This sequence encodes CASSPTGGGSNQPQHF.

This clone was seen more than once but under ten times. The rearrangement uses TRBV7-9 and TRBJ2-7; tentative D call: TRBD1 (6 bases). CDR3 length: 13 amino acids. Trimming removed 8 bases at V and 5 bases at J, with 16 bases between. Germline V CDR1 and CDR2: SEHNR, FQNEAQ (reference sequence). The chain's CDR3 is CASLIGGSDEQYF. CDR3 DNA sequence: TGTGCCAGCCTGATAGGGGGAAGCGACGAGCAGTACTTC.

The chain uses TRBV6-1 and TRBJ2-7; D unclear. The V gene lost 2 bases and the J gene lost 2 bases, with 10 bases spanning the gap. Germline values: CDR1 MNHNS, CDR2 SASEGT. The CDR3 is 14 amino acids. In DNA, the CDR3 is TGTGCCAGCAGTGAATACCCGCCGCCCTACGAGCAGTACTTC. Its translation is CASSEYPPPYEQYF.

V usage is TRBV7-2 and J usage is TRBJ1-1; D gene unclear. This CDR3 is 13 amino acids long. CDR1 is SGHTA and CDR2 is FQGNSA in the germline V gene. Trimming cost V 7 bases and J 0 bases, with 9 bases left between them. The CDR3: CASNWGMNTEAFF. The CDR3 DNA is TGTGCCAGCAACTGGGGTATGAACACTGAAGCTTTCTTT.

This clone was counted a single time. This chain joins TRBV7-2 and TRBJ1-2; no clear D gene. This CDR3 is 14 amino acids long. Germline V gene data show CDR1 as SGHTA and CDR2 as FQGNSA. V was trimmed by 5 bases and J by 0 bases, leaving 10 bases between them. This CDR3 reads CASSRPLANYGYTF. In nucleotides, the CDR3 is TGTGCCAGCAGCCGCCCACTAGCTAACTATGGCTACACCTTC.

The rearrangement joins TRBV5-1 to TRBJ2-3; 13 bases match TRBD2. Germline CDR1 is SGHRS and CDR2 is YFSETQ. V trimming: 7 bases; J trimming: 1 base; junction bases outside the gene matches: 12. CDR3 length equals 18 residues. The CDR3 DNA is TGCGCCAGCGCCCTCGGACTAGCGGGAGTCGTTGGCACAGATACGCAGTATTTT. The encoded protein is CASALGLAGVVGTDTQYF.

The rearrangement links TRBV7-9 to TRBJ2-5; 9 bases agree with TRBD1. The germline V gene encodes CDR1 SEHNR and CDR2 FQNEAQ (reference sequence). With V trimmed by 5 bases and J by 5 bases, 9 bases remained unmatched. The CDR3 has 15 residues. CDR3 in amino acids: CASSPGTGRGETQYF. In DNA form, the CDR3 reads TGTGCCAGCAGCCCCGGGACAGGGCGGGGGGAGACCCAGTACTTC.

This clone was detected a few times. The genes are TRBV11-3 and TRBJ2-1; TRBD1 matches 9 bases. The CDR3 has 16 residues. The germline V gene has CDR1 SGHNT and CDR2 YENEEA. V trimming: 4 bases; J trimming: 5 bases; junction bases outside the gene matches: 9. The CDR3 DNA sequence: TGTGCCAGCAGCTGGGAGGGGACAGGGTCGGACAATGAGCAGTTCTTC. It codes for CASSWEGTGSDNEQFF.

This clone was found a few times. The rearrangement uses TRBV7-2 and TRBJ1-5; D gene ambiguous. This CDR3 is built from 10 residues. Germline CDR1 and CDR2: SGHTA and FQGNSA. The V end lost 8 bases, the J end lost 10 bases, and 9 bases lay between the germline ends. Written as DNA, the CDR3 is TGTGCCAGCCTTAGGGTACCCCAGCATTTT. It encodes CASLRVPQHF.

This clone was found a few times. The chain recombines TRBV15 with TRBJ1-4; 9 bases fit TRBD1. There are 17 residues in the CDR3. With 4 bases clipped from V and 13 bases from J, the junction kept 19 bases outside the gene matches. Germline V lookup: CDR1 LNHNV, CDR2 YYDKDF (reference sequence). The CDR3 nucleotides read TGTGCCACCAGCACTGAGTCACAGGGGGCCCTACCTAGAGGACTGTTTTTT. Its protein product is CATSTESQGALPRGLFF.

This clone has a single count. This sequence joins TRBV11-3 and TRBJ2-2; the D gene is possibly TRBD2 (5 bases). The CDR3 is 17 residues long. Trimming cost V 0 bases and J 4 bases, with 15 bases left between them. CDR1 and CDR2 from the germline V gene are SGHNT and YENEEA. The CDR3 here is CASSLDRTGSVTGELFF. The CDR3 region has the DNA TGTGCCAGCAGCTTAGACCGGACGGGATCGGTCACCGGGGAGCTGTTTTTT.

The rearrangement links TRBV6-1 to TRBJ2-7; weak D call: TRBD2 (6 bases). The CDR3 is made up of 14 amino acids. V was trimmed by 3 bases and J by 2 bases, leaving 11 bases between them. Per germline, CDR1 MNHNS and CDR2 SASEGT. CDR3 residues: CASSEGDLTYEQYF. As DNA, the CDR3 is TGTGCCAGCAGTGAGGGGGACTTGACCTACGAGCAGTACTTC.

This clone was picked up one time. CDR3 DNA: TGTGCCAGCACGTGGACTAGCGGGAGTGATGAGCAGTTCTTC. Amino acids: CASTWTSGSDEQFF. V is TRBV6-1 and J is TRBJ2-1, with TRBD2 identical over 13 bases. V lost 7 bases to trimming and J lost 8 bases; unmatched junction nucleotides: 5. CDR1 MNHNS and CDR2 SASEGT come from the germline V gene. The CDR3 runs 14 residues.